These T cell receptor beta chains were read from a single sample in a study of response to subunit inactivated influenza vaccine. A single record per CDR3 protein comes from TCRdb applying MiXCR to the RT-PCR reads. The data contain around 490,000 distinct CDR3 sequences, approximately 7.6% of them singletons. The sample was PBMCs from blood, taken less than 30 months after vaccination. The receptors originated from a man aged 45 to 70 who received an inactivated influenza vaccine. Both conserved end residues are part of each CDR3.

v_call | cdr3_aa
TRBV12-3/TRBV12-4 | CASSLAATGELFF
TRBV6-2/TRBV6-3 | CASSYFQGYEQYF
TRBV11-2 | CASSLNLRGNEQFF
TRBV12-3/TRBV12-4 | CASRQGTDNSPLHF
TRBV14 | CASSQDSKNIQYF
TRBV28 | CASKGTGYYEQYF
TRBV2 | CASGTTGGLSEQYF
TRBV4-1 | CASSQLTGGADTQYF
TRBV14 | CASSQDMVTLHF
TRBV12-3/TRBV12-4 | CASSFLETQYF
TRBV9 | CASSVEATNEKLFF
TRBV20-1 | CSAARGPTNEKLFF
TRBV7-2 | CASRSAGAGELFF
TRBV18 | CASSPGQVDREQYF
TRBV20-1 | CSARTGSSYNEQFF
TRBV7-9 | CASSLGSGTNSPLHF
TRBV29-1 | CSAEGWGANTGELFF
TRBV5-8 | CASSPLFYNEQFF
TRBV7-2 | CASSLVRTGVQYF
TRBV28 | CASGGEPGRNEQFF
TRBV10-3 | CAISQETDTQYF
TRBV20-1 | CSANKNTGELFF
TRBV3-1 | CASSQVTGVRNSPLHF
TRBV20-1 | CSASRPMGSYNEQFF
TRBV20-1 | CSVGQGANEQYF
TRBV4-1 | CASSQGRDGNTEAFF
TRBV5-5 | CASGPGPATGELFF
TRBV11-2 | CASSFGTGSHEQYF
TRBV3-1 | CASSQPITGGAKTQYF
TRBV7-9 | CASSLGTVTYEQYF
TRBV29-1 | CSVVLTLRGYEQYF
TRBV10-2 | CASSREGGKLEAQYF
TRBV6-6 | CASSSTASYEQYF
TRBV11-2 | CASSLEGAAVSNEKLFF
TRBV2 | CASNAGQRDTDTQYF
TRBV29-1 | CSVRNQGGYGYTF
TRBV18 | CASSPAGLSMNTEAFF
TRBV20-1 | CSAISYNYGYTF
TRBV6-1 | CASSALGGGSRNEQFF
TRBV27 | CASMESYNSPLHF
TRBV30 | CAWSVPGTNSPLHF
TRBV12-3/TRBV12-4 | CASSPGATYEQYF
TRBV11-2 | CASSSSPRRISGNTIYF
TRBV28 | CASSSLGNTGELFF
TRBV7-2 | CASSLPSGSRNEQFF
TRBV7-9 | CASSWDRDEQFF
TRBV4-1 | CASSQDFVQPQHF
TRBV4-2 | CASSWRVNYNEQFF
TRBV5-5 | CASSLETSGSQRYF
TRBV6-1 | CASRELTGPYNSPLHF
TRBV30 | CAWRSPGLAYYNEQFF